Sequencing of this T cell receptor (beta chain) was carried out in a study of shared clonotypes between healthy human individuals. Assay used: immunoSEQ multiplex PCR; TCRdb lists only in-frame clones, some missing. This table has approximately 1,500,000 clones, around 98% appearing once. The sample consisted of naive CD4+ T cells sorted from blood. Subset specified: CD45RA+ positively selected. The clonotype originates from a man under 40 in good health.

CDR3 nucleotide sequence: TGTGCCAGTAGACCCAGGGGGACCGGGACCTCCAATGAGCAGTTCTTC. It encodes CASRPRGTGTSNEQFF. This chain connects TRBV19 to TRBJ2-1; 7 nucleotides line up with TRBD1. This CDR3 region has 16 residues. Germline V gives CDR1 LNHDA, CDR2 SQIVND (reference sequence). The V and J ends lost 6 bases and 6 bases, in that order; junction bases with no gene match: 14.